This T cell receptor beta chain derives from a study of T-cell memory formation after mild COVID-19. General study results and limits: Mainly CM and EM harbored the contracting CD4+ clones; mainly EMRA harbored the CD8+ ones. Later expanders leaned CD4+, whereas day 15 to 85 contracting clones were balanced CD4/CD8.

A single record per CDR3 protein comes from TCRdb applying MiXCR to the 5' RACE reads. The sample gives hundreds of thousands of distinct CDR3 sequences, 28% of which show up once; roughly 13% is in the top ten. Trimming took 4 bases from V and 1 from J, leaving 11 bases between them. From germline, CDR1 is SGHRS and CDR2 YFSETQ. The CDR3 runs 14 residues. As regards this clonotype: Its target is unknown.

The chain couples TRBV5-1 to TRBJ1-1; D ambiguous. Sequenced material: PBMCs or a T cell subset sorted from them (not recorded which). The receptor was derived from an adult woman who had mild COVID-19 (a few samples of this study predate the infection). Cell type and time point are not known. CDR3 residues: CASSPLLGNTEAFF. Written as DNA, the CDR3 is TGCGCCAGCAGCCCCCTATTAGGGAACACTGAAGCTTTCTTT. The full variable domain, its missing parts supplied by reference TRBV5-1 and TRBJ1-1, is KAGVTQTPRYLIKTRGQQVTLSCSPISGHRSVSWYQQTPGQGLQFLFEYFSETQRNKGNFPGRFSGRQFSNSRSEMNVSTLELGDSALYLCASSPLLGNTEAFFGQGTRLTVV.